Below, 20 T cell receptor beta chains from the same sample are listed, as sequenced in a study of immune cell composition in non-small cell lung cancer. Normal lung sampling was at least 3 cm from the tumour, as distant as possible. Some clones are missing from TCRdb's copy, which holds only in-frame ones; the method was immunoSEQ multiplex PCR. Seen here are under 4,000 clones, 60% to 85% observed once, and the top ten hold 9.4%. The sequenced sample consisted of non-adjacent lung tissue. The receptors originated from a human donor with non-small cell lung cancer.

CDR3 region: CASSLGQARTGELFF. As DNA, the CDR3 is TGTGCCAGCAGTTTAGGACAGGCGCGGACCGGGGAGCTGTTTTTT. J is TRBJ2-2 and V is TRBV28, with 7 bases matching TRBD1. Germline CDR1 reads MDHEN; CDR2 reads SYDVKM. V dropped 2 bases and J dropped 5; count of bases not matched to a gene: 5. The CDR3 consists of 15 residues.

V gene TRBV5-6 combines with J gene TRBJ2-1, with D hard to call. The CDR3 is 16 amino acids. The germline CDR1 and CDR2 sequences are SGHDT and YYEEEE. Trimming shortened V by 2 bases and J by 2 bases, and 14 bases separated the two germline ends. CDR3 nucleotides: TGTGCCAGCAGCTTCTTTTTCCTCGCGACCTACAATGAGCAGTTCTTC. Amino acids: CASSFFFLATYNEQFF. The full variable domain, completed using reference TRBV5-6 and TRBJ2-1, is DAGVTQSPTHLIKTRGQQVTLRCSPKSGHDTVSWYQQALGQGPQFIFQYYEEEERQRGNFPDRFSGHQFPNYSSELNVNALLLGDSALYLCASSFFFLATYNEQFFGPGTRLTVL.

The V and J genes are TRBV27 and TRBJ1-6, with D perhaps TRBD1 (6 bases). The V and J ends lost 7 bases and 9 bases respectively, with 13 bases between them. Germline V gene data show CDR1 as MNHEY and CDR2 as SMNVEV (reference sequence). CDR3 length: 13 amino acids. The CDR3 reads CASNSRGASPLHF. In nucleotides, the CDR3 is TGTGCCAGCAATTCAAGGGGGGCTTCACCCCTCCACTTT.

This chain joins TRBV18 and TRBJ1-2, with D perhaps matching TRBD1 (6 bases). Trimming stripped 6 bases from V and 1 base from J, with 15 bases between. This CDR3 region has 15 residues. The V gene's germline CDR1 is KGHSH and CDR2 LQKENI. CDR3 sequence: CASSQTGQVNYGYTF. CDR3 bases: TGTGCCAGCTCTCAAACGGGACAAGTTAACTATGGCTACACCTTC.

This chain uses TRBV6-6 with TRBJ1-1; 9 bases are shared with TRBD1. The CDR3 totals 15 residues. The junction had 8 bases not matched to a gene; V was cut back by 5 bases and J by 4 bases. Germline CDR1 and CDR2: MNHNY and SVGAGI (reference sequence). The CDR3 nucleotides read TGTGCCAGCAGTCGTACAGGGGGCAGGTCCACTGAAGCTTTCTTT. Encoded protein: CASSRTGGRSTEAFF.

This chain connects TRBV29-1 to TRBJ2-3, with 13 nucleotides matching TRBD2. Germline V CDR1 and CDR2: SQVTM, ANQGSEA. The CDR3 runs to 16 residues. V shed 5 bases and J 0 bases; nucleotides not matched to a gene: 5. As DNA, the CDR3 is TGCAGCGTTCTGGGACTAGCGGGATTTAGCACAGATACGCAGTATTTT. Its protein is CSVLGLAGFSTDTQYF.

V usage is TRBV5-5 and J usage is TRBJ2-2; 8 nucleotides align to TRBD2. Germline V CDR1 and CDR2: SGHKS, YYEKEE (reference sequence). J lost 2 bases, V lost 0 bases, and 3 bases had no gene match. The CDR3 has 16 amino acids. CDR3 amino acids: CASSLAAGVNTGELFF. CDR3 coding DNA: TGTGCCAGCAGCTTGGCAGCGGGAGTCAACACCGGGGAGCTGTTTTTT.

The CDR3 bases are TGTGCCTGGAGTGTACTAGGGGGGAGGGCCACGACGCAGTATTTT. As protein: CAWSVLGGRATTQYF. The V gene is TRBV30, the J gene TRBJ2-3; D possibly corresponds to TRBD2 (7 bases). The CDR3 has 15 amino acids. Per the germline V gene, CDR1 is GTSNPN and CDR2 is SVGIG (reference sequence). V dropped 0 bases and J dropped 9 bases, with 19 bases sitting between them.

V gene TRBV27 combines with J gene TRBJ2-2; tentative D call: TRBD2 (6 bases). Germline CDR1 reads MNHEY; CDR2 reads SMNVEV (reference sequence). The CDR3 has 18 amino acids. V was pared by 0 bases and J by 0 bases, with 14 bases between. The CDR3 nucleotides read TGTGCCAGCAGTTTATCTCCTAGCGCCTACTCGAACACCGGGGAGCTGTTTTTT. Its protein product is CASSLSPSAYSNTGELFF.

The chain combines TRBV6-5 with TRBJ2-6, with D unclear. V lost 2 bases, J lost 4 bases, and 6 bases lay in between. In germline, CDR1 is MNHEY, CDR2 SVGAGI. The CDR3 runs to 14 residues. CDR3 sequence reads: CASSYPGGANVLTF. CDR3 coding DNA: TGTGCCAGCAGTTACCCCGGGGGGGCCAACGTCCTGACTTTC.

The chain employs TRBV6-5 and TRBJ1-2, with 7 bases aligning to TRBD1. Trimming removed 3 bases from V and 8 bases from J; junction bases left unmatched: 6. The CDR3 sequence is 13 residues long. Germline V gene data show CDR1 as MNHEY and CDR2 as SVGAGI. Here the CDR3 reads CASSYGAGGGYTF. Here the CDR3 DNA reads TGTGCCAGCAGTTATGGGGCAGGGGGAGGCTACACCTTC.

The rearrangement joins TRBV18 to TRBJ1-2; 9 bases fit TRBD1. After removal of 3 bases from V and 3 bases from J, the junction contained 8 bases not matched to a gene. Germline-derived CDR1 and CDR2 are KGHSH and LQKENI. The CDR3 loop spans 16 amino acids. For the CDR3, the DNA is TGTGCCAGCTCACCGTCCTCGGGACAGGGCCACTATGGCTACACCTTC. Its translation is CASSPSSGQGHYGYTF.

V usage is TRBV5-1 and J usage is TRBJ2-6; the match to TRBD1 covers 8 bases. Germline V gene data show CDR1 as SGHRS and CDR2 as YFSETQ. With 3 bases clipped from V and 0 bases from J, the junction kept 5 bases outside the gene matches. This CDR3 spans 17 amino acids. CDR3 loop: CASSWTGISSGANVLTF. CDR3 bases: TGCGCCAGCAGCTGGACAGGGATTAGCTCTGGGGCCAACGTCCTGACTTTC.

The gene calls are TRBV6-1 and TRBJ2-7; 12 bases map to TRBD2. The trim removed 8 bases at V and 11 bases at J, leaving 13 bases unmatched. Germline V gene sequence: CDR1 MNHNS, CDR2 SASEGT. CDR3 length: 14 residues. The CDR3 region is CASVPFLAGGPKYF. As DNA, the CDR3 is TGTGCCAGCGTACCCTTTCTAGCGGGAGGGCCAAAGTACTTC.

The chain joins TRBV27 to TRBJ2-7; 11 bases are shared with TRBD1. V was clipped by 6 bases and J by 4 bases; unmatched bases: 2. CDR3 length equals 13 residues. Germline assignment: CDR1 MNHEY and CDR2 SMNVEV (reference sequence). CDR3 sequence (DNA): TGTGCCAGCAGAGGACAGGGGGCTTACGAGCAGTACTTC. It is translated as CASRGQGAYEQYF.

The V and J genes are TRBV4-1 and TRBJ2-1; 12 bases map to TRBD2. Looked up from germline, CDR1 is MGHRA and CDR2 is YSYEKL. This CDR3 region has 17 residues. V lost 3 bases and J lost 5; bases outside the gene matches: 8. This CDR3 reads CASSHPSGRADDNEQFF. The DNA of the CDR3 is TGCGCCAGCAGCCACCCTAGCGGGAGGGCCGACGACAATGAGCAGTTCTTC.

The sample holds one count of this clone. The V and J genes are TRBV20-1 and TRBJ2-5; D is ambiguous. The CDR3 contains 11 residues. Trimming took 0 bases from V and 5 from J, leaving 4 bases between them. Germline loops: CDR1 DFQATT, CDR2 SNEGSKA (reference sequence). The CDR3 loop is CSAREWETQYF. The CDR3 DNA is TGCAGTGCTAGAGAGTGGGAGACCCAGTACTTC.

This clone appeared once. The chain links TRBV27 to TRBJ1-2; 8 bases are a match to TRBD1. After removal of 5 bases from V and 2 bases from J, the junction contained 10 bases not matched to a gene. The CDR3 contains 16 residues. The germline gives CDR1 MNHEY, CDR2 SMNVEV (reference sequence). In DNA, the CDR3 is TGTGCCAGCAGTCCCGGGACAGGACTCTTCAACTATGGCTACACCTTC. It codes for CASSPGTGLFNYGYTF.

The rearrangement uses TRBV14 and TRBJ2-7, with TRBD2 matching over 10 bases. The CDR3 is 16 residues long. Germline-derived CDR1 and CDR2 are SGHDN and FVKESK. Losses at the gene ends were 3 bases for V and 4 bases for J; bases not matched to a gene: 9. Here the CDR3 DNA reads TGTGCCAGCAGCCACCGATCTAGCGGGAGAAAGTACGAGCAGTACTTC. This translates into CASSHRSSGRKYEQYF.

The V call is TRBV5-4, the J call TRBJ1-2, with D possibly being TRBD1 (6 bases). Trimming left V 1 base short and J 6 bases short, with 10 bases between. CDR3 length: 13 amino acids. CDR1 is SGHNT and CDR2 is YYREEE in the germline V gene (reference sequence). This CDR3 reads CASSLFAGDGYTF. DNA for the CDR3: TGTGCCAGCAGCTTGTTCGCAGGGGATGGCTACACCTTC.